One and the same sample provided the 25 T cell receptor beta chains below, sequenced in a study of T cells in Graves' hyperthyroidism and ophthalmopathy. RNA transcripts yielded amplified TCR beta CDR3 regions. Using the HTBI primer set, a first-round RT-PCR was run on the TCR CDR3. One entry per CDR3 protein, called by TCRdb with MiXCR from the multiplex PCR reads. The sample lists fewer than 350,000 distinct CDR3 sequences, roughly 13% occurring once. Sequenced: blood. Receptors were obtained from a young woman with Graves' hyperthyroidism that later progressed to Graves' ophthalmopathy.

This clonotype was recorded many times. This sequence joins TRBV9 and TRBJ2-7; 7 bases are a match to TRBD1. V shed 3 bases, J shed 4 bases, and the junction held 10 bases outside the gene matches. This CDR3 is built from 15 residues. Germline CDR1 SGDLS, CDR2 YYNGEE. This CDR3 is CASSAQGGASYEQYF. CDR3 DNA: TGTGCCAGCAGCGCACAAGGGGGCGCGTCTTACGAGCAGTACTTC.

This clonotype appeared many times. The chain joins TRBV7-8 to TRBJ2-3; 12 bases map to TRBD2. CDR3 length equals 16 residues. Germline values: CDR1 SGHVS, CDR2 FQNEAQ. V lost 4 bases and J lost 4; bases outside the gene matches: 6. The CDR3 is CASSSPSGRASDTQYF. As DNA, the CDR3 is TGTGCCAGCAGCTCTCCTAGCGGGAGGGCCTCAGATACGCAGTATTTT.

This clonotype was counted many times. CDR3 coding DNA: TGTGCCAGCAGCTCCCGGAGGACAGCCGCCTATAATTCACCCCTCCACTTT. The encoded protein is CASSSRRTAAYNSPLHF. V and J are TRBV28 and TRBJ1-6; D might be TRBD1 (6 bases). CDR3 length: 17 residues. Germline CDR1 and CDR2: MDHEN and SYDVKM. Trimming stripped 6 bases from V and 2 bases from J, with 17 bases between.

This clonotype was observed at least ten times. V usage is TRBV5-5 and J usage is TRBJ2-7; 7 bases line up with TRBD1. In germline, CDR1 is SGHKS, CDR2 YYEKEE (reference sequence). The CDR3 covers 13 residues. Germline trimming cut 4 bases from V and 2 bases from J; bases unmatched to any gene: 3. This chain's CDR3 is CASSRGTAYEQYF. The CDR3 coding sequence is TGTGCCAGCAGCCGAGGGACAGCCTACGAGCAGTACTTC.

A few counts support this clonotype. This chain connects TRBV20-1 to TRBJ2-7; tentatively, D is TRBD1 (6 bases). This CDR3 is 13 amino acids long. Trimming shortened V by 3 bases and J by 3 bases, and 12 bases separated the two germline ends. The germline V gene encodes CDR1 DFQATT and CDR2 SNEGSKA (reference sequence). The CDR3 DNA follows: TGCAGTGCTAGCGGGGACAATAACTACGAGCAGTACTTC. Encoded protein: CSASGDNNYEQYF.

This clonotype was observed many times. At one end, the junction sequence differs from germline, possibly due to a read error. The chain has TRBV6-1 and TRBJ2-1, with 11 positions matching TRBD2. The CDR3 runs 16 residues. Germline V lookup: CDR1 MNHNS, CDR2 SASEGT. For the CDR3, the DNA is TGTGCCAGCAGTCTTATAGCGGGAGGGCCCTACAGTGAGCAGTTCTTC. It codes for CASSLIAGGPYSEQFF.

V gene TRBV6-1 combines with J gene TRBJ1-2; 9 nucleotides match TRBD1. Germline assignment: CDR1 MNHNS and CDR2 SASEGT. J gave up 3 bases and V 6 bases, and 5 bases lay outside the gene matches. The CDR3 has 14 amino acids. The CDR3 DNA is TGTGCCAGCAGGGACCGGGACAGGGACTATGGCTACACCTTC. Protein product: CASRDRDRDYGYTF.

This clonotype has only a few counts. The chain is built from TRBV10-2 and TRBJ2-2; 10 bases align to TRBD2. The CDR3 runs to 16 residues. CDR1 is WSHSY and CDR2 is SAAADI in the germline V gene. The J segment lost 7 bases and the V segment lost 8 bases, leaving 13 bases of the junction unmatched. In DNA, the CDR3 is TGCGCCAGCGCCGAACGATCTAGCGGGAGAAGCGGGGAGCTGTTTTTT. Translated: CASAERSSGRSGELFF.

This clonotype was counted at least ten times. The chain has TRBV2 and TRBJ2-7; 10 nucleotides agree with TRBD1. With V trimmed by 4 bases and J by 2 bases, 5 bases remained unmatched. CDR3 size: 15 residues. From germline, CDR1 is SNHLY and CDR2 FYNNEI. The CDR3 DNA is TGTGCCAGCAGTGGACCCGGGACAGGGGCCTACGAGCAGTACTTC. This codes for CASSGPGTGAYEQYF.

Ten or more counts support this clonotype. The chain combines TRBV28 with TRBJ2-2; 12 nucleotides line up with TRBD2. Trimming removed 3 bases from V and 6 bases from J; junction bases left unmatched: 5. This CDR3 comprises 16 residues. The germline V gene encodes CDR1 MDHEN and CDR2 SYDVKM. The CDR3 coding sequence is TGTGCCAGCAGTTTCCTAGCGGGAGGGCTGGCCGGGGAGCTGTTTTTT. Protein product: CASSFLAGGLAGELFF.

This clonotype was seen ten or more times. CDR3 amino acids: CASSTRTTTYEQYF. Written as DNA, the CDR3 is TGTGCCAGTAGTACCCGGACAACTACCTACGAGCAGTACTTC. The V gene is TRBV19, the J gene TRBJ2-7, with D perhaps matching TRBD1 (5 bases). Germline loops: CDR1 LNHDA, CDR2 SQIVND (reference sequence). CDR3 size: 14 residues. The V gene lost 4 bases and the J gene lost 2 bases, with 12 bases spanning the gap.

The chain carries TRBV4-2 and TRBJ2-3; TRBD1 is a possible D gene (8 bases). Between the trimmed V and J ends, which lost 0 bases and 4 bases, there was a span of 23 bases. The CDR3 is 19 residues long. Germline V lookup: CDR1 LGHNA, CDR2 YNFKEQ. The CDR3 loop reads CASSQDRQGLADTSDTQYF. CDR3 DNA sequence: TGTGCCAGCAGCCAAGATCGACAGGGGCTAGCGGATACCTCAGATACGCAGTATTTT.

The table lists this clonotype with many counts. As DNA, the CDR3 is TGTGCCCCTCAGGGGACTAGCGGTCCGGGAATTTATGAGCAGTTCTTC. Its translation: CAPQGTSGPGIYEQFF. This sequence joins TRBV12-5 and TRBJ2-1, with 11 bases lining up with TRBD2. This CDR3 comprises 16 residues. Germline CDR1 is LGHNT and CDR2 is FRNRAP.

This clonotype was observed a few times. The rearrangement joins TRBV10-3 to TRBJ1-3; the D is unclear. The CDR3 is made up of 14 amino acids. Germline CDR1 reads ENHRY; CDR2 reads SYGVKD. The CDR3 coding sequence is TGTGCTATTCAATTGGCAGGTACTGGAAACACCATATATTTT. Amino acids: CAIQLAGTGNTIYF.

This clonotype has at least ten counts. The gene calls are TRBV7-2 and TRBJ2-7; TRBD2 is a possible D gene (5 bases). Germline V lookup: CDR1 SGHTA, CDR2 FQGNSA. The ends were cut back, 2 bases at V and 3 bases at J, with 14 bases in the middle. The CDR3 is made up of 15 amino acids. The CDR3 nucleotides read TGTGCCAGCAGCTTAACCTCCGGGGAGAGCTACGAGCAGTACTTC. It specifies CASSLTSGESYEQYF.

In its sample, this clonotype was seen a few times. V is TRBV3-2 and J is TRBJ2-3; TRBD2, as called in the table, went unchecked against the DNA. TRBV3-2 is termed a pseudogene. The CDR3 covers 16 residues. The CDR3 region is CASSQDQVRTLDTQYF. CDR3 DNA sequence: TGTGCCAGCAGCCAAGACCAAGTTCGGACTCTCGATACGCAGTATTTT.

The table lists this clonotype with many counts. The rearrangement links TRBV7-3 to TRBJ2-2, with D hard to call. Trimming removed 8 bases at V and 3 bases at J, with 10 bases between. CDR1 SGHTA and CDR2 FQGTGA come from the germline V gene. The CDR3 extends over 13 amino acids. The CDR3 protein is CASRPPHTGELFF. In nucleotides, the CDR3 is TGTGCCAGCCGCCCCCCCCACACCGGGGAGCTGTTTTTT.

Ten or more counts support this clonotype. The CDR3 DNA sequence: TGTGCCAGCAGTTCCGGATACAATGAGCAGTTCTTC. Amino acids: CASSSGYNEQFF. This chain connects TRBV6-2 or TRBV6-3 to TRBJ2-1; no firm D call. V lost 4 bases, J lost 4 bases, and 5 bases lay in between. CDR1 is MNHEY and CDR2 is SVGEGT in the germline V gene. There are 12 residues in the CDR3.

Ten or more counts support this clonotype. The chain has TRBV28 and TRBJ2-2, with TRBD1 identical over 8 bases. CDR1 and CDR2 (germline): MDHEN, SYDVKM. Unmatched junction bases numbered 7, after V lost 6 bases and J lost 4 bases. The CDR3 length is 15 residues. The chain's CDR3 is CASRSSGTGTGELFF. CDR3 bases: TGTGCCAGCAGATCGTCCGGGACAGGCACCGGGGAGCTGTTTTTT. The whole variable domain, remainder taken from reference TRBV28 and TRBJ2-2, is DVKVTQSSRYLVKRTGEKVFLECVQDMDHENMFWYRQDPGLGLRLIYFSYDVKMKEKGDIPEGYSVSREKKERFSLILESASTNQTSMYLCASRSSGTGTGELFFGEGSRLTVL.

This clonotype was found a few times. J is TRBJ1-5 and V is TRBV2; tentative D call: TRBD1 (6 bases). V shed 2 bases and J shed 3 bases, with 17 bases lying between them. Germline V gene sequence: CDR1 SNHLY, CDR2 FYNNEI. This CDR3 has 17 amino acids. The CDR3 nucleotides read TGTGCCAGCAGTGAATGGGGAGGAGGGGGAGACAATCAGCCCCAGCATTTT. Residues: CASSEWGGGGDNQPQHF.

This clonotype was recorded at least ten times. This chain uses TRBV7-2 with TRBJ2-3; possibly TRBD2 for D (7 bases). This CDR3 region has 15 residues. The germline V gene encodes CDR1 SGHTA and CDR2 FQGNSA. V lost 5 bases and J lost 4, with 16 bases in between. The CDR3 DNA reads TGTGCCAGCAGCGAGGGGGGGTTAAGGGCAGATACGCAGTATTTT. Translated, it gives CASSEGGLRADTQYF.

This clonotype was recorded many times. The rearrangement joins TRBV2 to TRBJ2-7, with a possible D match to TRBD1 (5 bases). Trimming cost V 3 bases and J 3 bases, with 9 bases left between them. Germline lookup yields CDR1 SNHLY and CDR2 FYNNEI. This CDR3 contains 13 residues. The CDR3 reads CASSDVGDYEQYF. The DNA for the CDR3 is TGTGCCAGCAGTGATGTAGGGGACTACGAGCAGTACTTC. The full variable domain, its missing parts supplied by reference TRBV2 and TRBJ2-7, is EPEVTQTPSHQVTQMGQEVILRCVPISNHLYFYWYRQILGQKVEFLVSFYNNEISEKSEIFDDQFSVERPDGSNFTLKIRSTKLEDSAMYFCASSDVGDYEQYFGPGTRLTVT.

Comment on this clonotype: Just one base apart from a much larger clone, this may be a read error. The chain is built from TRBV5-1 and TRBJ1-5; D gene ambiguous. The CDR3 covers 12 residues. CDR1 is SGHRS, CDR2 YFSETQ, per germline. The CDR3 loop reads CASKRSNHPQHF. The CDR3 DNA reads TGCGCCAGCAAGCGTAGCAATCACCCCCAGCATTTT.

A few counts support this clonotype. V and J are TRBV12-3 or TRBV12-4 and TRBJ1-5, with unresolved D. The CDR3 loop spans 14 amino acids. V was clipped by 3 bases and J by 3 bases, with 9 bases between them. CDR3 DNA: TGTGCCAGCAGTTTTCTGGAGTCCAATCAGCCCCAGCATTTT. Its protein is CASSFLESNQPQHF.

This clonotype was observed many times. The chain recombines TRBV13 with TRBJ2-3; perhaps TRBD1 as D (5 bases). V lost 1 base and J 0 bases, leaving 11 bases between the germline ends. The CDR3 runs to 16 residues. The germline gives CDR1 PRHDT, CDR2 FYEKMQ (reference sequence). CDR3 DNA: TGTGCCAGCAGCTTAGAACCCAAGGGGAGCACAGATACGCAGTATTTT. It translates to CASSLEPKGSTDTQYF.